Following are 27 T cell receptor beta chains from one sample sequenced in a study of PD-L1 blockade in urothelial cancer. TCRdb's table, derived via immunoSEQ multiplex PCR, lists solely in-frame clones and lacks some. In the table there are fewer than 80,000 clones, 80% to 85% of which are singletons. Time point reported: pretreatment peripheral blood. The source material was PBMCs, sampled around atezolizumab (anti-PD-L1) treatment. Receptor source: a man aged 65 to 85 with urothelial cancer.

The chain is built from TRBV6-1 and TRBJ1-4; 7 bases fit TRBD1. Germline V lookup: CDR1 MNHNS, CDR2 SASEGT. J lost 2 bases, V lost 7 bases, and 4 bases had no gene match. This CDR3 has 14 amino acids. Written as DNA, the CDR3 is TGTGCCAGCACAAGACAGGGTACTAATGAAAAACTGTTTTTT. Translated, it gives CASTRQGTNEKLFF.

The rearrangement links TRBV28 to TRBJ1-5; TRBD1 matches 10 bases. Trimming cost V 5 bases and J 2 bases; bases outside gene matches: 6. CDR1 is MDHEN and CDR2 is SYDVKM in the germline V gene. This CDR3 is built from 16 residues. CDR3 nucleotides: TGTGCCAGCAGTACCCCCGGGACAGGGGGCAATCAGCCCCAGCATTTT. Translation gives CASSTPGTGGNQPQHF.

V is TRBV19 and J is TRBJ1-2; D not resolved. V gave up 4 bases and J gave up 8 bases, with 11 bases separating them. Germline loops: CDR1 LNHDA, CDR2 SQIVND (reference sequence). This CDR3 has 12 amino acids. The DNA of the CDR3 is TGTGCCAGTAGTAGGAGGATGGGGGGCTACACCTTC. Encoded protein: CASSRRMGGYTF.

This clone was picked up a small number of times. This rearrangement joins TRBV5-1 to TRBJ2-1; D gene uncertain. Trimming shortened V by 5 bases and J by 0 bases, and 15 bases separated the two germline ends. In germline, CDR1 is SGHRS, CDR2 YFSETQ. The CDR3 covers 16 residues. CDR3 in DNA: TGCGCCAGCAGAACAAACGTTGACAACTCCTACAATGAGCAGTTCTTC. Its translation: CASRTNVDNSYNEQFF.

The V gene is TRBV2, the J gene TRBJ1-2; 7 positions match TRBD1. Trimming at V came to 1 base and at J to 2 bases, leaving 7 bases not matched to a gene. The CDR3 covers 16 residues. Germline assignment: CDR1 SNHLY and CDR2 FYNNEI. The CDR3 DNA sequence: TGTGCCAGCAGTGAAGGGTCTGGGACAGTGAACTATGGCTACACCTTC. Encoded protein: CASSEGSGTVNYGYTF.

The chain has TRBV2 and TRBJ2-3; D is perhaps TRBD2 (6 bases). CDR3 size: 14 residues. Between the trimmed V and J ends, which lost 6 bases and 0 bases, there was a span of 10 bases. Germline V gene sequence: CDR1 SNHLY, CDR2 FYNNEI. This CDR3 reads CASRLGGSTDTQYF. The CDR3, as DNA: TGTGCCAGCAGATTGGGAGGAAGCACAGATACGCAGTATTTT.

The DNA for the CDR3 is TGTGCCAGCTCTGTAGAGAGACGCGGAAGCGGAAAACTGTTTTTT. It yields the protein CASSVERRGSGKLFF. V and J are TRBV18 and TRBJ1-4; D remains ambiguous. CDR1 KGHSH and CDR2 LQKENI come from the germline V gene. Trimming left V 6 bases short and J 10 bases short, with 21 bases between. This CDR3 region has 15 residues.

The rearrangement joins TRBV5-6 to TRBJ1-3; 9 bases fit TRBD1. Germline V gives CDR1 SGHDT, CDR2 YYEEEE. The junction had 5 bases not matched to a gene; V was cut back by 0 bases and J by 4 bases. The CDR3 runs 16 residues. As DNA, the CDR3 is TGTGCCAGCAGCTTGGTGGGACAGGGTATCGGAAACACCATATATTTT. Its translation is CASSLVGQGIGNTIYF. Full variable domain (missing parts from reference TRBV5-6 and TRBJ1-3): DAGVTQSPTHLIKTRGQQVTLRCSPKSGHDTVSWYQQALGQGPQFIFQYYEEEERQRGNFPDRFSGHQFPNYSSELNVNALLLGDSALYLCASSLVGQGIGNTIYFGEGSWLTVV.

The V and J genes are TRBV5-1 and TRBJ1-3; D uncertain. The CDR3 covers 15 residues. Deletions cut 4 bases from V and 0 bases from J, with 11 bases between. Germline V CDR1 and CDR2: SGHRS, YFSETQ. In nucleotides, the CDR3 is TGCGCCAGCAGCAGGAGTTTCGGCTCTGGAAACACCATATATTTT. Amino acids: CASSRSFGSGNTIYF.

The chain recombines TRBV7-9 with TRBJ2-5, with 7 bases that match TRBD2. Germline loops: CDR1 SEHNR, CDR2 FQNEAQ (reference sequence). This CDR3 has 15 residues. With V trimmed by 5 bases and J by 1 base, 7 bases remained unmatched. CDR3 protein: CASSPASGGQETQYF. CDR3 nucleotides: TGTGCCAGCAGCCCCGCTTCGGGGGGCCAAGAGACCCAGTACTTC.

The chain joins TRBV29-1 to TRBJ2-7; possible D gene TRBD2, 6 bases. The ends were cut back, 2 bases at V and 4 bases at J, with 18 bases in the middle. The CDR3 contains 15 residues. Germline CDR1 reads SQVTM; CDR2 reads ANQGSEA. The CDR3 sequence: CSVERRGKIPYEQYF. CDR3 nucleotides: TGCAGCGTTGAACGTCGCGGGAAGATACCGTACGAGCAGTACTTC.

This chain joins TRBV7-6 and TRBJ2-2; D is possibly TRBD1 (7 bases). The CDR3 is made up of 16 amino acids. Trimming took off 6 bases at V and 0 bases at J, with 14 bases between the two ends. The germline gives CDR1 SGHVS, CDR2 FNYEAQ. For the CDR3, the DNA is TGTGCCAGCAGACCCCAGGGGGGCGCGAACACCGGGGAGCTGTTTTTT. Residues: CASRPQGGANTGELFF.

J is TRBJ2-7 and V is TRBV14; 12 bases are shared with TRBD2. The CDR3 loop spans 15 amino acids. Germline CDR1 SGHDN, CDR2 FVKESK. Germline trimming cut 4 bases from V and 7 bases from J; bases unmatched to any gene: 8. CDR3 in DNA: TGTGCCAGCAGCCCCAGACTAGCGGGAGATGAAGAGCAGTACTTC. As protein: CASSPRLAGDEEQYF.

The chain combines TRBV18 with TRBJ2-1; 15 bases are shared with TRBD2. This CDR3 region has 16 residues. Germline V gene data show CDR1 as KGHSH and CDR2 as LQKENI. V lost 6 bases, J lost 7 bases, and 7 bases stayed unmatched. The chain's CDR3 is CASSSRTSGRENEQFF. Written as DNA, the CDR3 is TGTGCCAGCTCCTCTCGGACTAGCGGGAGGGAAAATGAGCAGTTCTTC.

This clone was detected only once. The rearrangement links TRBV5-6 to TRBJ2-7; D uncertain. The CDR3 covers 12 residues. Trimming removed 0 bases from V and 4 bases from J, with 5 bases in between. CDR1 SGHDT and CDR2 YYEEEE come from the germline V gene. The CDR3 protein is CASSLGYYEQYF. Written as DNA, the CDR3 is TGTGCCAGCAGCTTGGGCTATTACGAGCAGTACTTC.

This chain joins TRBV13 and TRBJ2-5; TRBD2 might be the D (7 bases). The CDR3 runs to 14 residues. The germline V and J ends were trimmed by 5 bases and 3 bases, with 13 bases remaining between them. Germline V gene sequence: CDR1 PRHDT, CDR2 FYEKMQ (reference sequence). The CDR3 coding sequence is TGTGCCAGCAGCGGGGGGGCAATTAAAGAGACCCAGTACTTC. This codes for CASSGGAIKETQYF.

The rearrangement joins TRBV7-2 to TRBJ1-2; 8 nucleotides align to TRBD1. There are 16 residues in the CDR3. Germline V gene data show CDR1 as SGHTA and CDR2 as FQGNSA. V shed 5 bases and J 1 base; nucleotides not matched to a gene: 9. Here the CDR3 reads CASSERQGWINYGYTF. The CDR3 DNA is TGTGCCAGCAGCGAGAGACAGGGGTGGATTAACTATGGCTACACCTTC.

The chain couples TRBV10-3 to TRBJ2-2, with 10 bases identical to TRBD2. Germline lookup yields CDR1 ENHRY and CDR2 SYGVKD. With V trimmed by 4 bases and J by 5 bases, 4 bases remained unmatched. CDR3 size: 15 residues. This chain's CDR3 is CAISGWTSGTGELFF. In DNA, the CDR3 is TGTGCCATCAGTGGGTGGACTAGCGGAACCGGGGAGCTGTTTTTT.

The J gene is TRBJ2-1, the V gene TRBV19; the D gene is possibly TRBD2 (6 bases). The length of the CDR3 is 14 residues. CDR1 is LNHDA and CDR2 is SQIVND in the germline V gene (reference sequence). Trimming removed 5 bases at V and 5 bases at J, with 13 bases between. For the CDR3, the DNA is TGTGCCAGTAGTGTCTTGGGGAGGAACAATGAGCAGTTCTTC. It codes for CASSVLGRNNEQFF.

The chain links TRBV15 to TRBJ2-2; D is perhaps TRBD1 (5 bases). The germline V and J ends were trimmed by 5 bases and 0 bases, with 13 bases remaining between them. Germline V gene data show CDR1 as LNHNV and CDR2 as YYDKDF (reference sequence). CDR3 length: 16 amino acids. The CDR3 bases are TGTGCCACCAGCCAGAGACAGAGCGCGAACACCGGGGAGCTGTTTTTT. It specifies CATSQRQSANTGELFF.

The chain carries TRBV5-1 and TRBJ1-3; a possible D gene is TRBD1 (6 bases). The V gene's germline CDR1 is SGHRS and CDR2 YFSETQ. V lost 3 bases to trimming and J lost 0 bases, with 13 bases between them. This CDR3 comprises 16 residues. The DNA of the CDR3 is TGCGCCAGCAGCTCTTGGGACATGCTCTCTGGAAACACCATATATTTT. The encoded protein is CASSSWDMLSGNTIYF. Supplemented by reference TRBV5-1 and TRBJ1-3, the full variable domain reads KAGVTQTPRYLIKTRGQQVTLSCSPISGHRSVSWYQQTPGQGLQFLFEYFSETQRNKGNFPGRFSGRQFSNSRSEMNVSTLELGDSALYLCASSSWDMLSGNTIYFGEGSWLTVV.

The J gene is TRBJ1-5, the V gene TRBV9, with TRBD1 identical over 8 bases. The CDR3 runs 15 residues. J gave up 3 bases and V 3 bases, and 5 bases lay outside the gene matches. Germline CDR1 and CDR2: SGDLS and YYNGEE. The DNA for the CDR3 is TGTGCCAGCAGCGAAACGGGACAGGACAATCAGCCCCAGCATTTT. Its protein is CASSETGQDNQPQHF.

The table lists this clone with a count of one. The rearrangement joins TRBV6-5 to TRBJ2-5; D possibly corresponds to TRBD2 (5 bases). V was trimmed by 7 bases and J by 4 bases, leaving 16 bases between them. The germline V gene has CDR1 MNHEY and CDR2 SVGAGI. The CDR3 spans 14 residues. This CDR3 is CASKFGAESETQYF. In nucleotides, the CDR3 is TGTGCCAGCAAGTTTGGAGCGGAGTCAGAGACCCAGTACTTC.

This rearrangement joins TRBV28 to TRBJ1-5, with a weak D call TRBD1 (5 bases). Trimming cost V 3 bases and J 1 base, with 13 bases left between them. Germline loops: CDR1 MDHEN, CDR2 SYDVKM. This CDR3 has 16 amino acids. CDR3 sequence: CASSFYGTRSNQPQHF. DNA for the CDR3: TGTGCCAGCAGTTTTTATGGGACTAGAAGCAATCAGCCCCAGCATTTT.

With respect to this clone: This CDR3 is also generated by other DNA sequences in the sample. For the CDR3, the DNA is TGTGCCAGCAGCTTAGGGGGCGACTATGGCTACACCTTC. Residues: CASSLGGDYGYTF. The chain uses TRBV7-9 and TRBJ1-2; D may be TRBD1 (5 bases). In germline, CDR1 is SEHNR, CDR2 FQNEAQ (reference sequence). The CDR3 has 13 residues. Trimming took off 1 base at V and 3 bases at J, with 6 bases between the two ends.

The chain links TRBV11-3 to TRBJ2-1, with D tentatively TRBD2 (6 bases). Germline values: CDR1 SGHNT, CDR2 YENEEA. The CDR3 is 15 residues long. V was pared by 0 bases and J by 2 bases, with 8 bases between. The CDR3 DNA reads TGTGCCAGCAGCTTAGATAGCGGAACCTACAATGAGCAGTTCTTC. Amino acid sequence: CASSLDSGTYNEQFF. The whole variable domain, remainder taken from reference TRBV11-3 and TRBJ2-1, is EAGVVQSPRYKIIEKKQPVAFWCNPISGHNTLYWYLQNLGQGPELLIRYENEEAVDDSQLPKDRFSAERLKGVDSTLKIQPAELGDSAVYLCASSLDSGTYNEQFFGPGTRLTVL.

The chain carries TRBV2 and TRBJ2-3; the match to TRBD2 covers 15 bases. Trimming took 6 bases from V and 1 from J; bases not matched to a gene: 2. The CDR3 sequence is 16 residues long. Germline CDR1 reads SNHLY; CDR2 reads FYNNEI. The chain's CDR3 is CASRGTSGRRTDTQYF. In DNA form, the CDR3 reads TGTGCCAGCAGGGGGACTAGCGGGAGGCGCACAGATACGCAGTATTTT.